This TCR beta chain was profiled in a study of cytomegalovirus exposure and HLA in healthy donors. The donors gave bone marrow, and they were healthy. The trim removed 3 bases at V and 1 base at J, leaving 9 bases unmatched. The germline V gene has CDR1 MDHEN and CDR2 SYDVKM. CDR3 length: 17 residues. The primer mix had 60 Vbeta and 13 Jbeta primers. This table comes from immunoSEQ multiplex PCR, and its TCRdb copy is limited to in-frame clones, with some not included. The sample records some 160,000 clones, approximately 86% being singletons. Study results and caveats: Under 20,000 TCR beta sequences were associated with HLA alleles at 0.05 false discovery rate in a later analysis.

As concerns this clone: The antigen remains undetermined.

The origin of this receptor is a woman younger than 35 in good health and CMV-seronegative. The chain recombines TRBV28 with TRBJ1-5; 7 bases match TRBD1. Sequenced material: PBMCs. The CDR3 is CASSLGQGELSNQPQHF. The DNA of the CDR3 is TGTGCCAGCAGTTTGGGGCAGGGGGAATTGAGCAATCAGCCCCAGCATTTT.